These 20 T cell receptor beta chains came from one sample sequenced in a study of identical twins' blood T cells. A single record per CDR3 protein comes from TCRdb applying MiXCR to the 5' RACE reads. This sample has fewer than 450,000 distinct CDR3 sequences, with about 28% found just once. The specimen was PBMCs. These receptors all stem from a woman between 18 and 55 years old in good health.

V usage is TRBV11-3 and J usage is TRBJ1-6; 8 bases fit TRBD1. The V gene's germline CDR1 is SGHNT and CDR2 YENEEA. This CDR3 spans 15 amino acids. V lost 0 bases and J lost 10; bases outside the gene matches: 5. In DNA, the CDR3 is TGTGCCAGCAGCTTAGAAGACAGGGGTAGGTCACCCCTCCACTTT. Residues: CASSLEDRGRSPLHF. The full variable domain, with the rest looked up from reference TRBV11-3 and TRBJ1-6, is EAGVVQSPRYKIIEKKQPVAFWCNPISGHNTLYWYLQNLGQGPELLIRYENEEAVDDSQLPKDRFSAERLKGVDSTLKIQPAELGDSAVYLCASSLEDRGRSPLHFGNGTRLTVT.

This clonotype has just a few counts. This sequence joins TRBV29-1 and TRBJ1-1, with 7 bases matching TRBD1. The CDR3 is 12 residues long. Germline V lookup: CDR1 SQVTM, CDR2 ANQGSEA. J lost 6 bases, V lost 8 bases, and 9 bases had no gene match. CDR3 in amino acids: CSPGAGGPEAFF. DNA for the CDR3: TGCAGCCCGGGGGCAGGGGGTCCTGAAGCTTTCTTT.

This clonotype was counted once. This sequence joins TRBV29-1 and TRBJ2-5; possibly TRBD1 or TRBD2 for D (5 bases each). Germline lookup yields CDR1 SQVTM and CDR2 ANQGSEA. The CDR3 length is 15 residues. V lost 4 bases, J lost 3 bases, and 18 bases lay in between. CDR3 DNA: TGCAGCGTTGTTACTAGGCAAGGGGTTAAAGAGACCCAGTACTTC. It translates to CSVVTRQGVKETQYF.

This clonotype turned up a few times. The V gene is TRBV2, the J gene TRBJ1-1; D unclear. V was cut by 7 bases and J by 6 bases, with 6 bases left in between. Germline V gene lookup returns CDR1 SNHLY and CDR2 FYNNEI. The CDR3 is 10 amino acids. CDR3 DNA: TGTGCCAGCATCGTAGCTGAAGCTTTCTTT. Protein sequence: CASIVAEAFF.

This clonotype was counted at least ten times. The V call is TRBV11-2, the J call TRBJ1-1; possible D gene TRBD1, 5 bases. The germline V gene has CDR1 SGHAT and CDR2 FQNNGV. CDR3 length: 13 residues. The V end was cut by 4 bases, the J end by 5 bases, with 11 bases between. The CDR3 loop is CASSSTGLTEAFF. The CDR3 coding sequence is TGTGCCAGCAGCTCCACAGGATTGACTGAAGCTTTCTTT.

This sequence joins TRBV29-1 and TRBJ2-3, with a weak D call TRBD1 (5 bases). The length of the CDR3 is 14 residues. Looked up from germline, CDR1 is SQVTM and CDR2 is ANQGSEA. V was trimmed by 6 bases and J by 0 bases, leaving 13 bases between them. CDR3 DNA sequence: TGCAGCGTGGACCAGGGATTAAGCACAGATACGCAGTATTTT. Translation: CSVDQGLSTDTQYF.

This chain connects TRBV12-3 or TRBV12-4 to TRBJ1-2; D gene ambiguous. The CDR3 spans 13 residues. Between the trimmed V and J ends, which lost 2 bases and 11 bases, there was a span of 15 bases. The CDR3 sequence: CASSLNVQVGYTF. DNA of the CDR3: TGTGCCAGCAGTTTAAACGTCCAAGTGGGATACACCTTC.

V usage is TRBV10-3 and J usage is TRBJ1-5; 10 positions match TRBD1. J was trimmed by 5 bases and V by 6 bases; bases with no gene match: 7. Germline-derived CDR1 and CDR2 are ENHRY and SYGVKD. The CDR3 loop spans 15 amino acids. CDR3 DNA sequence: TGTGCCATCAGCATGACAGGGGGCGGGGATCAGCCCCAGCATTTT. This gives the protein CAISMTGGGDQPQHF.

CDR3 protein: CSAYRDTYTGELFF. As DNA, the CDR3 is TGCAGTGCTTACCGGGACACCTACACCGGGGAGCTGTTTTTT. The V and J genes are TRBV20-1 and TRBJ2-2; TRBD1 might be the D (6 bases). V dropped 5 bases and J dropped 3 bases, with 13 bases sitting between them. CDR1 and CDR2 from the germline V gene are DFQATT and SNEGSKA (reference sequence). There are 14 residues in the CDR3.

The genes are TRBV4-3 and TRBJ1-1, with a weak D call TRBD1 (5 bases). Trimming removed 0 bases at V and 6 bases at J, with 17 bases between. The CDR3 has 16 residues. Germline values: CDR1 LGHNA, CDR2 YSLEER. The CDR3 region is CASSQELGVERAEAFF. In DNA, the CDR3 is TGCGCCAGCAGCCAAGAACTGGGGGTCGAGAGAGCTGAAGCTTTCTTT.

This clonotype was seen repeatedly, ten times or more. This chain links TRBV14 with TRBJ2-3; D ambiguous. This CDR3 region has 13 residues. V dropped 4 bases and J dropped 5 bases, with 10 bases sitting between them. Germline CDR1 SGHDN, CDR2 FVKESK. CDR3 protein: CASSRRVQDTQYF. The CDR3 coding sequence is TGTGCCAGCAGCCGAAGGGTACAAGATACGCAGTATTTT.

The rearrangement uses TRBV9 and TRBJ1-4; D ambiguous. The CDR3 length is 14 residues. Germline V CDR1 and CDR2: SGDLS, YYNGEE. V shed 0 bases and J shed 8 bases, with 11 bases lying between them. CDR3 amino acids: CASSVDLTGEKLFF. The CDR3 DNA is TGTGCCAGCAGCGTAGACCTTACGGGGGAAAAACTGTTTTTT.

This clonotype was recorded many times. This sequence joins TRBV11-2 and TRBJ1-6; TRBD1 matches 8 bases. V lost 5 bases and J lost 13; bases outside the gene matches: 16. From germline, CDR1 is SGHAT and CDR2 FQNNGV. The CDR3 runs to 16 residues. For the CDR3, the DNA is TGTGCCAGCAGCCAGGTGTTGGGGACAGGTCGTTTTCCCCTCCACTTT. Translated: CASSQVLGTGRFPLHF. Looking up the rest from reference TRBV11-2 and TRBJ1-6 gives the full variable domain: EAGVAQSPRYKIIEKRQSVAFWCNPISGHATLYWYQQILGQGPKLLIQFQNNGVVDDSQLPKDRFSAERLKGVDSTLKIQPAKLEDSAVYLCASSQVLGTGRFPLHFGNGTRLTVT.

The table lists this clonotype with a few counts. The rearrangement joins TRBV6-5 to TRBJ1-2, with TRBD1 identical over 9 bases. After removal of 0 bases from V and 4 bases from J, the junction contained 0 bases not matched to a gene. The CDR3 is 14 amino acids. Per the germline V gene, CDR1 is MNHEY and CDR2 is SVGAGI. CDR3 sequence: CASSYSQGAYGYTF. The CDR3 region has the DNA TGTGCCAGCAGTTACTCACAGGGGGCCTATGGCTACACCTTC.

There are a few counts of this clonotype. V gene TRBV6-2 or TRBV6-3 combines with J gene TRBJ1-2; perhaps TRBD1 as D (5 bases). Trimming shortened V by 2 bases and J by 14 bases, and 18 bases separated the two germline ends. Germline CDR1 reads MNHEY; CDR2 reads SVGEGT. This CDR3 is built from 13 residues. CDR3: CASSYESGIASTF. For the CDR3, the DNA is TGTGCCAGCAGTTACGAATCAGGGATTGCTTCTACCTTC.

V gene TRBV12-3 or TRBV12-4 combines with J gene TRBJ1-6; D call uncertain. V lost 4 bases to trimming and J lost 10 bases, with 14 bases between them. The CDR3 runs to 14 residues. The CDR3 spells CASSSQEGKSPLHF. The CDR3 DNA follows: TGTGCCAGCAGTTCCCAGGAGGGAAAATCACCCCTCCACTTT.

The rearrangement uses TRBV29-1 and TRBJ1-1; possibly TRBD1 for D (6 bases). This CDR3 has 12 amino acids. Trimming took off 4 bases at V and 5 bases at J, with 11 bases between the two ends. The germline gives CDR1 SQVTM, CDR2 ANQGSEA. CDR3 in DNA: TGCAGCGTTGCGGTACAGGGAACTGAAGCTTTCTTT. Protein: CSVAVQGTEAFF. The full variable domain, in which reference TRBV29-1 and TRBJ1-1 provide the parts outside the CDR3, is SAVISQKPSRDICQRGTSLTIQCQVDSQVTMMFWYRQQPGQSLTLIATANQGSEATYESGFVIDKFPISRPNLTFSTLTVSNMSPEDSSIYLCSVAVQGTEAFFGQGTRLTVV.

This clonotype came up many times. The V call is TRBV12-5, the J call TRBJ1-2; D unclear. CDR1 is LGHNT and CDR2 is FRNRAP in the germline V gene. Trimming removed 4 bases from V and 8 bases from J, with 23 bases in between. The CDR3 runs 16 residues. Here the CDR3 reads CASGSDGRLYLDGYTF. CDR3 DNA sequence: TGTGCTAGTGGTTCGGACGGACGGCTGTACTTGGACGGCTACACCTTC. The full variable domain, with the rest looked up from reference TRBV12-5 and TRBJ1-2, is DARVTQTPRHKVTEMGQEVTMRCQPILGHNTVFWYRQTMMQGLELLAYFRNRAPLDDSGMPKDRFSAEMPDATLATLKIQPSEPRDSAVYFCASGSDGRLYLDGYTFGSGTRLTVV.

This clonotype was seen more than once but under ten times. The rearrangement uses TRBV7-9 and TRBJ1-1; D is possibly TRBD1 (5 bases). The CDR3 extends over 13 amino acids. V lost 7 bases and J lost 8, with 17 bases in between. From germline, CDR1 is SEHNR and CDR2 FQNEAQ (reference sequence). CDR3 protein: CASTRDQYSEAFF. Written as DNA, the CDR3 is TGTGCCAGCACCCGGGACCAATACTCAGAAGCTTTCTTT.

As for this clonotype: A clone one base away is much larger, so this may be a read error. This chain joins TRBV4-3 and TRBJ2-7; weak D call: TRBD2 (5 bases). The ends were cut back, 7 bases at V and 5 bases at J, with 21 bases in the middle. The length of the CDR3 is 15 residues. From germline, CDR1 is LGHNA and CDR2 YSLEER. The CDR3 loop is CASNLKAGLNHEQYF. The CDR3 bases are TGCGCCAGCAACCTCAAGGCGGGCCTAAACCACGAGCAGTACTTC.